One and the same sample provided the 8 T cell receptor beta chains below, sequenced in a study of identifying expanded T cells in peripheral blood. Profiled with immunoSEQ multiplex PCR; TCRdb holds only in-frame clones, not every one. The sample has 95,000 to 100,000 clones; around nine tenths are singletons. Sequencing was carried out using blood. The origin of the receptors is a person between 18 and 70 years old in good health.

The table lists this clone with a count of one. CDR3 sequence: CSARDYPGYTF. In DNA form, the CDR3 reads TGCAGTGCTAGAGATTACCCTGGCTACACCTTC. V and J are TRBV20-1 and TRBJ1-2; D call uncertain. The V and J ends lost 0 bases and 7 bases respectively, with 6 bases between them. The CDR3 has 11 residues. Germline values: CDR1 DFQATT, CDR2 SNEGSKA (reference sequence).

The rearrangement joins TRBV7-2 to TRBJ1-6, with 9 bases fitting TRBD1. The trim removed 1 base at V and 11 bases at J, leaving 12 bases unmatched. Germline loops: CDR1 SGHTA, CDR2 FQGNSA. The CDR3 length is 17 residues. CDR3 loop: CASSLGGIGTGFPPLHF. The CDR3, as DNA: TGTGCCAGCAGCTTAGGGGGGATCGGGACAGGGTTCCCACCCCTCCACTTT.

This clone was counted many times. The chain recombines TRBV27 with TRBJ1-5, with a tentative D call TRBD1 (5 bases). The V gene's germline CDR1 is MNHEY and CDR2 SMNVEV (reference sequence). The CDR3 runs 16 residues. Trimming removed 6 bases from V and 2 bases from J, with 17 bases in between. CDR3 sequence reads: CASSRRGSLGNQPQHF. The CDR3 DNA sequence: TGTGCCAGCAGCCGAAGGGGATCCCTGGGCAATCAGCCCCAGCATTTT.

The CDR3 loop is CASSFRSGLAGTSGDTQYF. In nucleotides, the CDR3 is TGTGCCAGCAGTTTTAGGTCCGGACTAGCGGGGACGTCGGGAGATACGCAGTATTTT. This chain uses TRBV27 with TRBJ2-3, with 12 nucleotides matching TRBD2. V shed 3 bases and J 5 bases; nucleotides not matched to a gene: 15. CDR1 and CDR2 (germline): MNHEY, SMNVEV (reference sequence). The CDR3 has 19 amino acids.

The chain combines TRBV6-6 with TRBJ2-7, with 10 bases aligning to TRBD1. The V and J ends lost 7 bases and 4 bases, in that order; junction bases with no gene match: 10. This CDR3 has 15 residues. Per germline, CDR1 MNHNY and CDR2 SVGAGI (reference sequence). The CDR3 DNA sequence: TGTGCCAGCACCCAGGACAGGGGGGTAGAATACGAGCAGTACTTC. The encoded protein is CASTQDRGVEYEQYF.

The gene calls are TRBV27 and TRBJ2-1; TRBD1 aligns across 9 bases. Germline-derived CDR1 and CDR2 are MNHEY and SMNVEV (reference sequence). Losses at the gene ends were 1 base for V and 8 bases for J; bases not matched to a gene: 3. This CDR3 spans 14 amino acids. The CDR3 spells CASSLWDRADEQFF. The CDR3 nucleotides are TGTGCCAGCAGTTTATGGGACAGGGCCGATGAGCAGTTCTTC.

The V and J genes are TRBV28 and TRBJ1-5, with 9 bases identical to TRBD1. CDR3 length equals 18 residues. Germline assignment: CDR1 MDHEN and CDR2 SYDVKM. Trimming removed 6 bases from V and 0 bases from J; junction bases left unmatched: 12. CDR3 protein: CASSPRGQGHYSNQPQHF. In DNA form, the CDR3 reads TGTGCCAGCAGCCCGAGGGGACAGGGACATTATAGCAATCAGCCCCAGCATTTT.

This chain links TRBV9 with TRBJ1-3; possible D gene TRBD1, 5 bases. This CDR3 has 15 amino acids. Trimming removed 5 bases from V and 2 bases from J, with 14 bases in between. Germline-derived CDR1 and CDR2 are SGDLS and YYNGEE. The CDR3 DNA reads as TGTGCCAGCAGGGGGGTAGGGGATGCTGGAAACACCATATATTTT. Protein: CASRGVGDAGNTIYF.